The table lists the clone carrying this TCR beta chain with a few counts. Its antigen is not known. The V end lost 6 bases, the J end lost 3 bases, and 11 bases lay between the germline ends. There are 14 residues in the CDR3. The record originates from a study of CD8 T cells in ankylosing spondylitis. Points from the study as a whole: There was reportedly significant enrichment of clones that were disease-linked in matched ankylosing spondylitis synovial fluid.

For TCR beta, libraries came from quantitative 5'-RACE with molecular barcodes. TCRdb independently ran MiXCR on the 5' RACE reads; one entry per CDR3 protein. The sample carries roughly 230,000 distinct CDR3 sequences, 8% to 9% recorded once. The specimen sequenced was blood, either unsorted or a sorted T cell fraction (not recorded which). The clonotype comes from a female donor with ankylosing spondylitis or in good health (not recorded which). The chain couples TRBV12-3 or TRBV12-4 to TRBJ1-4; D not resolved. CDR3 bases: TGTGCCAGCAGCACATACAGAGCTAATGAAAAACTGTTTTTT. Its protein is CASSTYRANEKLFF.